A selection of T cell receptor beta chains follows, all from one sample in a study of blood T cell repertoires in COVID-19. Using immunoSEQ multiplex PCR, the repertoire was profiled, and TCRdb retains in-frame clones only, with some absent. The sample includes approximately 280,000 clones, roughly 87% of them seen just once. What was sequenced was peripheral blood. All receptors come from a man aged 18-30 years with active or convalescent COVID-19. CDR3s include the opening cysteine and the closing phenylalanine or tryptophan. The D gene is left open where the match is weak. Clone size is stated in some rows and not others, as once, few, many or a class when expanded.

D gene,V gene,J gene,clone size,CDR3 DNA,CDR3 protein
TRBD1,TRBV7-9,TRBJ2-7,NA,TGTGCCAGCAGCCCCAAGACAGGGACCGAGCAGTACTTC,CASSPKTGTEQYF
NA,TRBV5-3,TRBJ1-4,NA,TGTGCCAGAAGTTTAGACAGGACCCCTAATGAAAAACTGTTTTTT,CARSLDRTPNEKLFF
NA,TRBV27,TRBJ1-1,NA,TGTGCCAGCAGTTTACACACCGTGAACACTGAAGCTTTCTTT,CASSLHTVNTEAFF
NA,TRBV7-9,TRBJ2-2,few,TGTGCCAGCAGCCCCGACTGGGGGGAGCTGTTTTTT,CASSPDWGELFF
NA,TRBV19,TRBJ2-3,NA,TGTGCCAGTAGTAAGACAGCTACCACAGATACGCAGTATTTT,CASSKTATTDTQYF
NA,TRBV19,TRBJ1-2,NA,TGTGCCAGTAGTATTTTCCGGGACTACACCTTC,CASSIFRDYTF
TRBD2,TRBV9,TRBJ2-7,NA,TGTGCCAGCAGCCACAACCAGCGCGGGGGGGCCCACGAGCAGTACTTC,CASSHNQRGGAHEQYF
NA,TRBV19,TRBJ2-3,NA,TGTGCCAGTAGTATCCAGGCTTCCACAGATACGCAGTATTTT,CASSIQASTDTQYF
NA,TRBV25-1,TRBJ2-7,once,TGTGCCAGCAGACTGTACGACGAGCAGTACTTC,CASRLYDEQYF
NA,TRBV10-1,TRBJ2-7,few,TGCGCCAGCAGTGATGGTCTAGTAAGCTACGAGCAGTACTTC,CASSDGLVSYEQYF
TRBD2,TRBV5-6,TRBJ2-1,NA,TGTGCCAGCAGCTACACTAGCGGGGGGGCCGGAGAGCAGTTCTTC,CASSYTSGGAGEQFF
NA,TRBV5-1,TRBJ2-3,NA,TGCGCCAGCAGCGGAGGGAGCGACTTCACAGATACGCAGTATTTT,CASSGGSDFTDTQYF
NA,TRBV7-8,TRBJ2-7,NA,TGTGCCAGCAGCCCCGTGGGGGGAGGAAGCTCCTACGAGCAGTACTTC,CASSPVGGGSSYEQYF
TRBD1,TRBV7-9,TRBJ1-4,NA,TGTGCCAGCAGCGCCCGGACAGGAGTGAGCGAAAAACTGTTTTTT,CASSARTGVSEKLFF
TRBD1,TRBV6-2/TRBV6-3,TRBJ2-5,NA,TGTGCCAGCAGTTACTTGAGTCGGGGACAGAGACAAGAGACCCAGTACTTC,CASSYLSRGQRQETQYF
TRBD1,TRBV9,TRBJ1-2,NA,TGTGCCAGCAGCTCAAATTCTTTCGGGACAGCCTATGGCTACACCTTC,CASSSNSFGTAYGYTF
TRBD2,TRBV4-1,TRBJ2-7,NA,TGCGCCAGCAGCCATCTTCGGGCTAGCGGGGGGACCTACGAGCAGTACTTC,CASSHLRASGGTYEQYF
NA,TRBV3-1/TRBV3-2,TRBJ2-3,NA,TGTGCCAGCAGCCAATACGGGACAGATACGCAGTATTTT,CASSQYGTDTQYF
TRBD2,TRBV3-1/TRBV3-2,TRBJ2-5,NA,TGTGCCAGCAGCCAAGGTTGGGCGGGGGGGCGAGAGACCCAGTACTTC,CASSQGWAGGRETQYF
TRBD2,TRBV5-1,TRBJ2-7,NA,TGCGCCAGCAGCTTGGCCCTTGGAGGGGACTACTACGAGCAGTACTTC,CASSLALGGDYYEQYF
NA,TRBV19,TRBJ1-1,NA,TGTGCCAGTAGTATAGATCTTGGGACAAAGGGTGACGAAACTGAAGCTTTCTTT,CASSIDLGTKGDETEAFF
TRBD2,TRBV9,TRBJ2-1,NA,TGTGCCAGCAGCGCGGGGGGTTACAATGAGCAGTTCTTC,CASSAGGYNEQFF
NA,TRBV27,TRBJ1-5,once,TGTGCCAGCAGTTTAGGCGGGCACAATCAGCCCCAGCATTTT,CASSLGGHNQPQHF
NA,TRBV27,TRBJ1-1,few,TGTGCCAGCAGTCGACCCGGACAGACGAACACTGAAGCTTTCTTT,CASSRPGQTNTEAFF
NA,TRBV24-1,TRBJ2-7,NA,TGTGCCACCAGTCCTACGCGGCCGAACTCCTACGAGCAGTACTTC,CATSPTRPNSYEQYF
NA,TRBV9,TRBJ1-3,NA,TGTGCCAGCAGCGTACGCCCAGGGGCGGGAAACACCATATATTTT,CASSVRPGAGNTIYF
NA,TRBV12-5,TRBJ1-4,NA,TGTGCTAGTGGTTTGTCAAGACAGCGACTGTTTTTT,CASGLSRQRLFF
NA,TRBV4-1,TRBJ2-1,NA,TGCGCCAGCAGCCAAGAGTACAGCAACTACAATGAGCAGTTCTTC,CASSQEYSNYNEQFF
NA,TRBV2,TRBJ1-1,NA,TGTGCCAGCAGTGAATTGGCCCGGAACACTGAAGCTTTCTTT,CASSELARNTEAFF
TRBD1,TRBV6-5,TRBJ1-6,NA,TGTGCCAGCAGTTACCGGGGACAGGAACCCCTCCACTTT,CASSYRGQEPLHF
TRBD1,TRBV19,TRBJ1-2,NA,TGTGCCAGTACCGACAGGGGGCTTTCTTGGGATGGCTACACCTTC,CASTDRGLSWDGYTF
TRBD1,TRBV25-1,TRBJ2-1,NA,TGTGCCAGCATCAGAGACAGGGATAATGAGCAGTTCTTC,CASIRDRDNEQFF
TRBD1,TRBV11-2,TRBJ2-5,NA,TGTGCCAGCAGCTTAGGACTCACAGGGGCCGCAGGAGAGACCCAGTACTTC,CASSLGLTGAAGETQYF
TRBD1,TRBV2,TRBJ2-1,NA,TGTGCCAGGACAAGGACAGGGGTGCATGAGCAGTTCTTC,CARTRTGVHEQFF
NA,TRBV2,TRBJ1-1,NA,TGTGCCAGCAAGGGGGGGACTGAAGCTTTCTTT,CASKGGTEAFF
NA,TRBV7-8,TRBJ1-6,many,TGTGCCAGCAGTTTAGGGAACCGGGATAATTCACCCCTCCACTTT,CASSLGNRDNSPLHF
NA,TRBV21-1,TRBJ2-7,NA,TGTGCCAGCAGCAAAGGGGACATCAACTACGAGCAGTACTTC,CASSKGDINYEQYF
TRBD2,TRBV7-2,TRBJ2-3,NA,TGTGCCAGCAGCCATACGGGACTAGCGGGGGGGCCTCTCACAGATACGCAGTATTTT,CASSHTGLAGGPLTDTQYF
NA,TRBV6-2/TRBV6-3,TRBJ2-3,NA,TGTGCCAGCAGTGAGGGGGTCCCAGATACGCAGTATTTT,CASSEGVPDTQYF
TRBD2,TRBV5-4,TRBJ2-3,NA,TGTGCCAGCAGCCTCAGCGGGGGAGACACAGATACGCAGTATTTT,CASSLSGGDTDTQYF
NA,TRBV6-5,TRBJ1-1,NA,TGTGCCAGCAAGAAAACAGTGAACACTGAAGCTTTCTTT,CASKKTVNTEAFF
TRBD2,TRBV13,TRBJ2-1,NA,TGTGCCAGCAGCACCCGGACTAGCGGATACAATGAGCAGTTCTTC,CASSTRTSGYNEQFF
NA,TRBV21-1,TRBJ1-2,few,TGTGCCAGCAGCGGGCAGGGGTATGGCTACACCTTC,CASSGQGYGYTF
NA,TRBV7-2,TRBJ2-3,NA,TGTGCCAGCAGCTTCATCGGCGGCTTAGATACGCAGTATTTT,CASSFIGGLDTQYF